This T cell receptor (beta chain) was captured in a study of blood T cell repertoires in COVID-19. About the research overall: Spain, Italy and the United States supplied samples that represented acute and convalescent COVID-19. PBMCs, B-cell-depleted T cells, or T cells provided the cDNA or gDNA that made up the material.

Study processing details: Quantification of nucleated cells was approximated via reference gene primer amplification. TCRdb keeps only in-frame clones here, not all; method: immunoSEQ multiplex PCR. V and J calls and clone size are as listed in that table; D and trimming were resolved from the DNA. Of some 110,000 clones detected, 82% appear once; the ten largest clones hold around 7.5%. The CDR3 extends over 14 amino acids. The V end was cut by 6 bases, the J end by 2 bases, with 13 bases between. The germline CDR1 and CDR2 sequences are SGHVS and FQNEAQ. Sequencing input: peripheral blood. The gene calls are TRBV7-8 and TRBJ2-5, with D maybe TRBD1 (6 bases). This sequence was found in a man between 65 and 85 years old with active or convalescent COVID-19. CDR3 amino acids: CASSFGTTQETQYF. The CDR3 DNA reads TGTGCCAGCAGTTTTGGGACAACACAAGAGACCCAGTACTTC.